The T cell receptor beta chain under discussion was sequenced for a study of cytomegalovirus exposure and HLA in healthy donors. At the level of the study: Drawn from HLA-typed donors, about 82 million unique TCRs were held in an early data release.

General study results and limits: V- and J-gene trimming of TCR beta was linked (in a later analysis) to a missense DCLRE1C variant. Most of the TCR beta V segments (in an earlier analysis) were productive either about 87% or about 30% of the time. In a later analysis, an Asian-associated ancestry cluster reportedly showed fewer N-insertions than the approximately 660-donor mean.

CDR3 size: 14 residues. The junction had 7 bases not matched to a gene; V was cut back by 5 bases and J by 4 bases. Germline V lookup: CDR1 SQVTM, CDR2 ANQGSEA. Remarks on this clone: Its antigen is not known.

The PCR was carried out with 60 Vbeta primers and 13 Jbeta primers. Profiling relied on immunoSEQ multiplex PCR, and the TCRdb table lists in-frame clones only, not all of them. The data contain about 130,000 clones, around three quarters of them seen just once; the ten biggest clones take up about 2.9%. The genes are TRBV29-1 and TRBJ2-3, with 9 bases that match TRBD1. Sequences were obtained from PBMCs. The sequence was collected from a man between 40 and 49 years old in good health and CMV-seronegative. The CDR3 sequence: CSVRDREEADTQYF. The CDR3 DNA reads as TGCAGCGTTCGGGACAGGGAGGAGGCAGATACGCAGTATTTT.